A single sample is the source of the 2 T cell receptor beta chains below, sequenced in a study of CD8 T cells in ankylosing spondylitis. TCRdb recomputed calls from the 5' RACE reads with MiXCR, one row per CDR3 protein. Of approximately 290,000 distinct CDR3 sequences listed, more than 20% are singletons. Sequenced input: blood, either unsorted or a sorted T cell fraction (not recorded which). All receptors derive from a female donor with ankylosing spondylitis or in good health (not recorded which).

The chain carries TRBV6-1 and TRBJ2-3, with D tentatively TRBD2 (6 bases). V was shortened by 7 bases and J by 2 bases, with 16 bases between the two germline ends. Looked up from germline, CDR1 is MNHNS and CDR2 is SASEGT. The length of the CDR3 is 15 residues. The CDR3 region is CASTLVGGNTDTQYF. Written as DNA, the CDR3 is TGTGCCAGCACCCTGGTGGGAGGCAACACAGATACGCAGTATTTT.

This clonotype has a handful of counts. This chain uses TRBV10-3 with TRBJ2-1, with 9 bases lining up with TRBD2. The CDR3 length is 16 residues. The V segment lost 5 bases and the J segment 0 bases; nucleotides outside the gene matches: 5. The germline V gene has CDR1 ENHRY and CDR2 SYGVKD. CDR3 protein: CAISPGLANSYNEQFF. DNA of the CDR3: TGTGCCATCAGTCCCGGACTAGCGAACTCCTACAATGAGCAGTTCTTC.